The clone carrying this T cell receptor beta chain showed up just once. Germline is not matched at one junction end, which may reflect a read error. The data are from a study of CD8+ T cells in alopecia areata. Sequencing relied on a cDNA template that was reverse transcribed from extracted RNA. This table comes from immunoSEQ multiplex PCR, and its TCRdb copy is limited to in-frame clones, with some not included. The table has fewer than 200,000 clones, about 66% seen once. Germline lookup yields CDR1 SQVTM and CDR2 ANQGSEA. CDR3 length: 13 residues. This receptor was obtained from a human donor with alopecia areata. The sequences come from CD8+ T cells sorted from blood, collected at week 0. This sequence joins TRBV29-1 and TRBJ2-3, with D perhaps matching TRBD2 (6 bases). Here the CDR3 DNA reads TGCAGCGTGGAAGGCGGGGCCACAGATACGCAGTATTTT. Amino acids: CSVEGGATDTQYF.